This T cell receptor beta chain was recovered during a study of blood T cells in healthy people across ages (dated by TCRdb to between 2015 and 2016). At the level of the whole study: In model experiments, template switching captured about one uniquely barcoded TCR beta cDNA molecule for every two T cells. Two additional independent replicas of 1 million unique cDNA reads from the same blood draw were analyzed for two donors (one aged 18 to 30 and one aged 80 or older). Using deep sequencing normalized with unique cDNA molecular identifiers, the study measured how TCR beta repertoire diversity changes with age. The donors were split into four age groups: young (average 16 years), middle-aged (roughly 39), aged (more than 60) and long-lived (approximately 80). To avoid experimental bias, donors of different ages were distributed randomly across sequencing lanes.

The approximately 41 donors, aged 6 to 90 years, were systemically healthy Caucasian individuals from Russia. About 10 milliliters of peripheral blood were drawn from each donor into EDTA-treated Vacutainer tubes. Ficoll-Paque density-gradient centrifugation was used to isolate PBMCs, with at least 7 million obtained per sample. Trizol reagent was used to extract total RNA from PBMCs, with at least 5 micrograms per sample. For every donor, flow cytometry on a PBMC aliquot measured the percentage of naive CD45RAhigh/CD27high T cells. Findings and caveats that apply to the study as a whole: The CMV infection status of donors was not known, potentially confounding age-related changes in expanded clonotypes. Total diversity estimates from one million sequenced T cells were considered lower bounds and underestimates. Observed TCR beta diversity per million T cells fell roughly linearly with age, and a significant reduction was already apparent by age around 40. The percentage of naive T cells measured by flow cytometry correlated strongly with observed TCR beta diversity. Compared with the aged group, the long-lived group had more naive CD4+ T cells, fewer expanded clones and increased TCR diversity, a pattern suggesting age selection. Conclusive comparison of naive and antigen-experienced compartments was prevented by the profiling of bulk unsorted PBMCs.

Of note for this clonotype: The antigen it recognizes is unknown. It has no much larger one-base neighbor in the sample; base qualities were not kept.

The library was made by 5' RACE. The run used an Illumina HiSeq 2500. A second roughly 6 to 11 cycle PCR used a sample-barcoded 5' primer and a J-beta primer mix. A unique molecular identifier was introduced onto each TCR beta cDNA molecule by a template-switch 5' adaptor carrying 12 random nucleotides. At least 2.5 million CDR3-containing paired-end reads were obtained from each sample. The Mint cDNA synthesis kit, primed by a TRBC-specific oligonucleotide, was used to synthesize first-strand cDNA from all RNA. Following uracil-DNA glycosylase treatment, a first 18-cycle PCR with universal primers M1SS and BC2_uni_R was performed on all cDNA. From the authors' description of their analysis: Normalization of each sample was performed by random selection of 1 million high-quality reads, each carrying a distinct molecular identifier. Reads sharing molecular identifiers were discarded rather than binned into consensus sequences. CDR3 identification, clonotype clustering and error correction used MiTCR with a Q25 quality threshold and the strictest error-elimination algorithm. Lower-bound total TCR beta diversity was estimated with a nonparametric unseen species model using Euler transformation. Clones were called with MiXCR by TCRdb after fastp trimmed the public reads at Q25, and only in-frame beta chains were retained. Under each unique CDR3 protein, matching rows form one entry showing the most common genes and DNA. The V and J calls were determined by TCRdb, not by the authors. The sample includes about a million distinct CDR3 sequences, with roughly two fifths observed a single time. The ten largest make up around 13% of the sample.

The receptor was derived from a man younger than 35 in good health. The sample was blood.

CDR3 loop: CASSPDRATTDTQYF. The nucleotide sequence reads as follows: TGTGCCAGCTCACCGGACAGGGCGACGACAGATACGCAGTATTTT. This receptor chain uses TRBV18 and TRBJ2-3, with TRBD1 matching 8 junction bases. CDR1 and CDR2 were assigned from the germline V gene as KGHSH and LQKENI. Trimming takes 3 bases off V and 3 bases off J; junction bases not matched to a gene: 5. Spanning cysteine to phenylalanine, the CDR3 consists of 15 amino acids. Only the CDR3 DNA stays, 45 bases, in frame from base 1.